This T cell receptor (delta chain) was sequenced during a study of Vδ1+ human thymocytes. Details on this clone: Its antigen is still unknown.

Study outcomes and limitations: Highly polyclonal TRG and TRD repertoires with Gaussian CDR3 length distributions appeared in thymus. TRG sequences recurred across donors, whereas TRD sequences stayed essentially private.

The template was reverse-transcribed extracted RNA. Multiplex PCR used pooled V-gene forward primers and a constant-region reverse primer to amplify CDR3s. TCRdb re-identified clones in the multiplex PCR reads via CATT. The table lists roughly 55,000 delta-chain clones, 15% to 20% of them singletons. The CDR3 loop spans 15 amino acids. Between the trimmed V and J ends, which lost 4 bases and 7 bases, there was a span of 19 bases. Germline CDR1 and CDR2: TSWWSYY and QGS. V and J are TRDV1 and TRDJ1; possibly TRDD3 for D (5 bases). Sequenced: Vdelta1+ gamma-delta thymocytes from the thymus. Subset defined: FACS-sorted CD3+ TCRalphabeta- TCRVdelta1+ TCRVdelta2- thymocytes. This clonotype was obtained from a boy under two years old who had congenital heart surgery. The CDR3 nucleotides are TGTGCTCTTGGGGCTCCAAACCATTGGGGCGGTAAACTCATCTTT. Protein product: CALGAPNHWGGKLIF.